This TCR beta chain was found in a study of immune evolution from preneoplasia to lung adenocarcinoma. With regard to this clone: Its antigen is currently unknown.

After removal of 4 bases from V and 4 bases from J, the junction contained 9 bases not matched to a gene. In germline, CDR1 is SGHRS, CDR2 YFSETQ. CDR3 size: 16 residues. Generated by immunoSEQ multiplex PCR, the TCRdb table keeps only in-frame clones and is missing some. The table includes 1,700 or so clones, around 70% detected once. Broader study findings: Normal lung had highest clonality; later lesions appeared denser, more diverse.

This TCR came from a person aged 60 to 80 with lung adenocarcinoma. Sequencing used FFPE minimally invasive lung adenocarcinoma tissue. The chain links TRBV5-1 to TRBJ2-2; 8 nucleotides align to TRBD1. The CDR3 loop reads CASSVTGAGRTGELFF. The CDR3 nucleotides read TGCGCCAGCAGCGTGACAGGGGCGGGTCGCACCGGGGAGCTGTTTTTT.